The 10 T cell receptor beta chains given below trace back to one sample, sequenced in a study of T-cell reconstitution after alpha-beta-depleted transplantation in children. Unique molecular identifiers featured in how the TCRbeta library was prepared. TCRdb recomputed calls from the PCR reads with MiXCR, one row per CDR3 protein. Of 250,000 to 300,000 distinct CDR3 sequences in the sample, around 9.6% were seen once. Sample: PBMCs from the stem cell graft donor, taken from the stem cell graft. The receptors here all came from a human donor who donated a stem cell graft to a child with SCID.

The V call is TRBV6-1, the J call TRBJ2-3; the D is unclear. Germline V gene sequence: CDR1 MNHNS, CDR2 SASEGT. The CDR3 length is 16 residues. V lost 10 bases to trimming and J lost 2 bases, with 22 bases between them. This CDR3 reads CATTYRKGLTTDTQYF. CDR3 bases: TGTGCCACCACCTATAGGAAAGGTCTTACCACAGATACGCAGTATTTT.

The chain has TRBV18 and TRBJ1-1; D gene uncertain. The CDR3 sequence is 13 residues long. V shed 1 base and J shed 4 bases, with 7 bases lying between them. CDR1 is KGHSH, CDR2 LQKENI, per germline. The CDR3 region is CASSPQSSTEAFF. The CDR3 region has the DNA TGTGCCAGCTCACCACAGTCGAGCACTGAAGCTTTCTTT.

In its sample, this clonotype was seen many times. This chain uses TRBV27 with TRBJ2-7, with 8 positions matching TRBD1. J was trimmed by 0 bases and V by 6 bases; bases with no gene match: 7. This CDR3 comprises 15 residues. Per the germline V gene, CDR1 is MNHEY and CDR2 is SMNVEV (reference sequence). Written as DNA, the CDR3 is TGTGCCAGCAGGGGACGGACAGGGAGCTCCTACGAGCAGTACTTC. It yields the protein CASRGRTGSSYEQYF.

On this clonotype: A much larger clone differs by one base, so this may be a read error. V is TRBV7-2 and J is TRBJ2-7; 15 positions match TRBD2. The length of the CDR3 is 15 residues. The germline CDR1 and CDR2 sequences are SGHTA and FQGNSA. The junction had 1 base not matched to a gene; V was cut back by 5 bases and J by 2 bases. The CDR3 DNA is TGTGCCAGCAGCCGGACTAGCGGGGGGGCCTACGAGCAGTACTTC. It codes for CASSRTSGGAYEQYF.

This clonotype came up a few times. This chain connects TRBV7-8 to TRBJ2-2, with D perhaps matching TRBD2 (6 bases). Germline-derived CDR1 and CDR2 are SGHVS and FQNEAQ. The CDR3 consists of 15 residues. Deletions cut 1 base from V and 5 bases from J, with 11 bases between. The CDR3 sequence is CASSLEAGSTGELFF. The CDR3 DNA follows: TGTGCCAGCAGCTTAGAGGCGGGGTCGACCGGGGAGCTGTTTTTT.

This chain connects TRBV10-3 to TRBJ2-7; tentative D call: TRBD2 (5 bases). The CDR3 covers 12 residues. Germline-derived CDR1 and CDR2 are ENHRY and SYGVKD. Trimming left V 4 bases short and J 2 bases short, with 6 bases between. CDR3 sequence: CAISGRTYEQYF. As DNA, the CDR3 is TGTGCCATCAGTGGGAGGACCTACGAGCAGTACTTC.

This clonotype was seen many times. The chain links TRBV5-1 to TRBJ2-2, with D uncertain. CDR1 is SGHRS and CDR2 is YFSETQ in the germline V gene. The CDR3 has 16 residues. The ends were cut back, 3 bases at V and 0 bases at J, with 12 bases in the middle. The DNA for the CDR3 is TGCGCCAGCAGCTCCCGGGTAGGAGCGAACACCGGGGAGCTGTTTTTT. Amino acid sequence: CASSSRVGANTGELFF. Supplemented by reference TRBV5-1 and TRBJ2-2, the full variable domain reads KAGVTQTPRYLIKTRGQQVTLSCSPISGHRSVSWYQQTPGQGLQFLFEYFSETQRNKGNFPGRFSGRQFSNSRSEMNVSTLELGDSALYLCASSSRVGANTGELFFGEGSRLTVL.

In this sample, this clonotype turned up a few times. The V gene is TRBV12-3 or TRBV12-4, the J gene TRBJ2-1; D remains unclear. The CDR3 extends over 11 amino acids. V was pared by 10 bases and J by 12 bases, with 16 bases between. CDR3 residues: CAIISTMWQFF. CDR3 bases: TGTGCCATCATCTCGACAATGTGGCAGTTCTTC.

This clonotype was seen a few times. This chain's CDR3 is CAISESGSSSYNEQFF. CDR3 coding DNA: TGTGCCATCAGTGAGTCAGGGTCTAGCTCCTACAATGAGCAGTTCTTC. This chain links TRBV10-3 with TRBJ2-1; no reliable D call. This CDR3 has 16 amino acids. V was cut by 0 bases and J by 0 bases, with 9 bases left in between. Germline V CDR1 and CDR2: ENHRY, SYGVKD.

The CDR3 protein is CASSNPGRGQPQHF. In DNA form, the CDR3 reads TGTGCCAGCAGTAATCCGGGACGCGGGCAGCCCCAGCATTTT. The chain joins TRBV6-1 to TRBJ1-5, with D perhaps TRBD1 (5 bases). Germline lookup yields CDR1 MNHNS and CDR2 SASEGT. Trimming cost V 5 bases and J 7 bases, with 15 bases left between them. CDR3 length: 14 amino acids.